This T cell receptor (beta chain) was profiled in a study of spatial heterogeneity in lung cancer. Turning to the study itself: In raw reads, more than 9.5 appearances on average were recorded for each unique TCR and UMI combination.

This clonotype was observed at least ten times. In TCRdb, the 5' RACE reads were re-called with MiXCR into one record per CDR3 protein. In the table there are 12,000 to 15,000 distinct CDR3 sequences, 10% to 12% of which are singletons. Trimming removed 2 bases at V and 2 bases at J, with 12 bases between. The CDR3 is 15 residues long. Germline CDR1 is SEHNR and CDR2 is FQNEAQ (reference sequence). Stated time point: sample taken at primary tumor resection. Sequencing was performed on whole RNA extracted from tumor and nontumor lung tissue, or from frozen PBMC, and the material was left unsorted. This TCR came from a female donor with early-stage non-small cell lung cancer. Specimen: PBMCs, collected at surgery. This chain uses TRBV7-9 with TRBJ2-5; D call uncertain. CDR3 sequence: CASSLSGQFQETQYF. For the CDR3, the DNA is TGTGCCAGCAGCTTAAGTGGGCAGTTTCAAGAGACCCAGTACTTC.